Listed below are T cell receptor beta chains from one sample, sequenced in a study of CD8 T cells in ankylosing spondylitis. In TCRdb, the 5' RACE reads were re-called with MiXCR into one record per CDR3 protein. This repertoire shows approximately 180,000 distinct CDR3 sequences, 15% to 20% found once; its top ten account for more than 3.5%. Sequencing was performed on blood, either unsorted or a sorted T cell fraction (not recorded which). These receptors were obtained from a male donor under 30 with ankylosing spondylitis or in good health (not recorded which). The CDR3 runs from the conserved cysteine through the conserved F or W. The D gene is left open where the match is weak. Clone size is not always given. Where it is, it says once, few, many or a class for expanded clones.

clone_size: few; j_call: TRBJ2-1; v_call: TRBV2; d_call: TRBD1; cdr3_aa: CATQGQGSYEQFF; cdr3_nt: TGTGCCACTCAAGGACAGGGAAGCTATGAGCAGTTCTTC
clone_size: many; j_call: TRBJ1-3; v_call: TRBV3-1; d_call: NA; cdr3_aa: CASSQDLLENTIYF; cdr3_nt: TGTGCCAGCAGCCAAGACCTTCTGGAAAACACCATATATTTT
clone_size: many; j_call: TRBJ2-5; v_call: TRBV12-3/TRBV12-4; d_call: TRBD2; cdr3_aa: CASSPGIWGLAGETQYF; cdr3_nt: TGTGCCAGCAGTCCAGGGATTTGGGGACTAGCAGGAGAGACCCAGTACTTC
clone_size: NA; j_call: TRBJ2-2; v_call: TRBV10-1; d_call: NA; cdr3_aa: CASSELLPGGLFF; cdr3_nt: TGCGCCAGCAGTGAGCTACTGCCGGGTGGGCTGTTTTTT
clone_size: many; j_call: TRBJ2-3; v_call: TRBV9; d_call: NA; cdr3_aa: CASSRGADTQYF; cdr3_nt: TGTGCCAGCAGTCGGGGTGCAGATACGCAGTATTTT
clone_size: many; j_call: TRBJ1-2; v_call: TRBV10-3; d_call: NA; cdr3_aa: CAIRGRMLYGYTF; cdr3_nt: TGTGCCATCAGGGGACGGATGTTATATGGCTACACCTTC
clone_size: NA; j_call: TRBJ2-7; v_call: TRBV6-5; d_call: TRBD2; cdr3_aa: CASSSGLAQFYYEQYF; cdr3_nt: TGTGCCAGCAGTTCCGGACTAGCGCAGTTCTACTACGAGCAGTACTTC
clone_size: many; j_call: TRBJ2-4; v_call: TRBV4-1; d_call: NA; cdr3_aa: CASSDRETKNIQYF; cdr3_nt: TGCGCCAGCAGCGACCGGGAGACCAAAAACATTCAGTACTTC
clone_size: many; j_call: TRBJ2-1; v_call: TRBV12-3/TRBV12-4; d_call: NA; cdr3_aa: CASRLGGHSYNEQFF; cdr3_nt: TGTGCCAGCAGATTGGGTGGGCACTCCTACAATGAGCAGTTCTTC
clone_size: NA; j_call: TRBJ2-1; v_call: TRBV29-1; d_call: NA; cdr3_aa: CSVGGRLGYNEQFF; cdr3_nt: TGCAGCGTTGGAGGTCGACTGGGATACAATGAGCAGTTCTTC
clone_size: many; j_call: TRBJ2-3; v_call: TRBV29-1; d_call: NA; cdr3_aa: CSVDPGADTQYF; cdr3_nt: TGCAGCGTTGACCCGGGCGCAGATACGCAGTATTTT
clone_size: many; j_call: TRBJ1-5; v_call: TRBV12-3/TRBV12-4; d_call: NA; cdr3_aa: CASSSSQPQHF; cdr3_nt: TGTGCCAGCAGTTCGAGTCAGCCCCAGCATTTT
clone_size: many; j_call: TRBJ2-2; v_call: TRBV12-3/TRBV12-4; d_call: TRBD1; cdr3_aa: CASGRQGLLSRDTGELFF; cdr3_nt: TGTGCCAGCGGGAGACAGGGATTACTCTCGAGGGACACCGGGGAGCTGTTTTTT
clone_size: NA; j_call: TRBJ1-5; v_call: TRBV4-3; d_call: NA; cdr3_aa: CASSQLKNQPQHF; cdr3_nt: TGCGCCAGCAGCCAACTAAAAAATCAGCCCCAGCATTTT
clone_size: many; j_call: TRBJ2-1; v_call: TRBV7-9; d_call: NA; cdr3_aa: CASSSDPGGSGSYNEQFF; cdr3_nt: TGTGCCAGCAGCTCAGACCCGGGCGGCAGCGGATCATACAATGAGCAGTTCTTC
clone_size: NA; j_call: TRBJ2-1; v_call: TRBV7-6; d_call: TRBD2; cdr3_aa: CASSLGTSGEGEQFF; cdr3_nt: TGTGCCAGCAGCTTAGGGACTAGCGGGGAGGGGGAGCAGTTCTTC
clone_size: many; j_call: TRBJ2-5; v_call: TRBV20-1; d_call: NA; cdr3_aa: CSARPLAETQYF; cdr3_nt: TGCAGTGCCAGACCGTTGGCGGAGACCCAGTACTTC
clone_size: many; j_call: TRBJ2-3; v_call: TRBV12-3/TRBV12-4; d_call: TRBD2; cdr3_aa: CASSLGASGLDTQYF; cdr3_nt: TGTGCCAGCAGTTTAGGGGCTAGCGGGTTGGATACGCAGTATTTT
clone_size: few; j_call: TRBJ2-1; v_call: TRBV28; d_call: TRBD1; cdr3_aa: CASSPETGIHEQFF; cdr3_nt: TGTGCCAGCAGTCCCGAGACAGGGATCCATGAGCAGTTCTTC
clone_size: many; j_call: TRBJ2-1; v_call: TRBV6-2/TRBV6-3; d_call: NA; cdr3_aa: CASSYRDAERDEQFF; cdr3_nt: TGTGCCAGCAGTTACCGGGACGCCGAGAGGGATGAGCAGTTCTTC
clone_size: once; j_call: TRBJ1-4; v_call: TRBV18; d_call: NA; cdr3_aa: CASSRKANEKLFF; cdr3_nt: TGTGCCAGCTCACGGAAAGCTAATGAAAAACTGTTTTTT
clone_size: many; j_call: TRBJ2-7; v_call: TRBV7-2; d_call: TRBD2; cdr3_aa: CASSLRGVEAYEQYF; cdr3_nt: TGTGCCAGCAGCTTACGGGGGGTGGAGGCCTACGAGCAGTACTTC
clone_size: many; j_call: TRBJ1-6; v_call: TRBV7-9; d_call: NA; cdr3_aa: CASSSRNSPLHF; cdr3_nt: TGTGCCAGCAGCTCCCGAAATTCACCCCTCCACTTT
clone_size: many; j_call: TRBJ2-3; v_call: TRBV18; d_call: NA; cdr3_aa: CASTRGGFADTQYF; cdr3_nt: TGTGCCAGCACCCGAGGCGGGTTCGCAGATACGCAGTATTTT
clone_size: many; j_call: TRBJ2-7; v_call: TRBV6-5; d_call: NA; cdr3_aa: CASTDDVSSEQYF; cdr3_nt: TGTGCCAGCACCGACGACGTGAGCAGCGAGCAGTACTTC
clone_size: many; j_call: TRBJ2-1; v_call: TRBV28; d_call: TRBD2; cdr3_aa: CASSQIAGRAGNEQFF; cdr3_nt: TGTGCCAGCAGCCAAATAGCGGGGCGAGCGGGCAATGAGCAGTTCTTC
clone_size: many; j_call: TRBJ2-2; v_call: TRBV5-5; d_call: TRBD2; cdr3_aa: CASSLQASGKAGELFF; cdr3_nt: TGTGCCAGCAGCTTGCAGGCTAGCGGGAAGGCCGGGGAGCTGTTTTTT
clone_size: many; j_call: TRBJ2-3; v_call: TRBV24-1; d_call: NA; cdr3_aa: CATSVEGTRTDTQYF; cdr3_nt: TGTGCCACCAGTGTGGAAGGGACCCGCACAGATACGCAGTATTTT
clone_size: NA; j_call: TRBJ2-1; v_call: TRBV27; d_call: NA; cdr3_aa: CASSLPGVSGNEQFF; cdr3_nt: TGTGCCAGCAGTTTACCGGGGGTGAGTGGCAATGAGCAGTTCTTC
clone_size: many; j_call: TRBJ2-2; v_call: TRBV14; d_call: NA; cdr3_aa: CASSQAEGRGDTGELFF; cdr3_nt: TGTGCCAGCAGCCAAGCAGAGGGCAGGGGGGATACCGGGGAGCTGTTTTTT
clone_size: many; j_call: TRBJ1-2; v_call: TRBV9; d_call: NA; cdr3_aa: CASSASRQSPFTTYGYTF; cdr3_nt: TGTGCCAGCAGCGCGAGCCGACAGAGTCCCTTTACTACTTATGGCTACACCTTC
clone_size: few; j_call: TRBJ2-1; v_call: TRBV29-1; d_call: NA; cdr3_aa: CSVGGGGNEQFF; cdr3_nt: TGCAGCGTTGGGGGAGGGGGAAATGAGCAGTTCTTC
clone_size: many; j_call: TRBJ2-5; v_call: TRBV5-4; d_call: TRBD1; cdr3_aa: CASSLGDRGKETQYF; cdr3_nt: TGTGCCAGCAGCTTGGGGGACAGGGGCAAGGAGACCCAGTACTTC
clone_size: NA; j_call: TRBJ2-2; v_call: TRBV9; d_call: NA; cdr3_aa: CASSVALHTGELFF; cdr3_nt: TGTGCCAGCAGCGTAGCTCTCCACACCGGGGAGCTGTTTTTT
clone_size: many; j_call: TRBJ2-1; v_call: TRBV5-1; d_call: TRBD2; cdr3_aa: CASRPVAGLAGGLGNEQFF; cdr3_nt: TGCGCCAGCAGACCTGTGGCGGGACTAGCGGGAGGGCTCGGGAATGAGCAGTTCTTC
clone_size: many; j_call: TRBJ2-4; v_call: TRBV3-2; d_call: NA; cdr3_aa: CASSQDPGAKNIQYF; cdr3_nt: TGTGCCAGCAGCCAAGATCCGGGGGCCAAAAACATTCAGTACTTC
clone_size: many; j_call: TRBJ2-1; v_call: TRBV20-1; d_call: NA; cdr3_aa: CSASPRDRYNEQFF; cdr3_nt: TGCAGTGCTAGCCCGCGGGACAGATACAATGAGCAGTTCTTC
clone_size: many; j_call: TRBJ2-5; v_call: TRBV4-3; d_call: TRBD2; cdr3_aa: CASSLVAGETQYF; cdr3_nt: TGCGCCAGCAGCCTCGTAGCGGGAGAGACCCAGTACTTC
clone_size: many; j_call: TRBJ2-1; v_call: TRBV7-9; d_call: NA; cdr3_aa: CASSGLDPSSYNEQFF; cdr3_nt: TGTGCCAGCAGCGGTCTAGACCCGAGCTCCTACAATGAGCAGTTCTTC
clone_size: many; j_call: TRBJ2-5; v_call: TRBV12-3/TRBV12-4; d_call: NA; cdr3_aa: CASSLYTSRVRETQYF; cdr3_nt: TGTGCCAGCAGTTTATATACTTCTCGGGTTAGAGAGACCCAGTACTTC
clone_size: NA; j_call: TRBJ2-1; v_call: TRBV2; d_call: NA; cdr3_aa: CASRLQQLDYNEQFF; cdr3_nt: TGTGCCAGCAGACTTCAACAACTAGACTACAATGAGCAGTTCTTC
clone_size: few; j_call: TRBJ2-7; v_call: TRBV20-1; d_call: TRBD2; cdr3_aa: CSASGEGRVYEQYF; cdr3_nt: TGCAGTGCTAGCGGGGAGGGTAGGGTTTACGAGCAGTACTTC
clone_size: NA; j_call: TRBJ2-5; v_call: TRBV29-1; d_call: NA; cdr3_aa: CSVGNLLETQYF; cdr3_nt: TGCAGCGTTGGTAACTTGCTGGAGACCCAGTACTTC
clone_size: many; j_call: TRBJ2-7; v_call: TRBV12-3/TRBV12-4; d_call: NA; cdr3_aa: CASSLRGPISYEQYF; cdr3_nt: TGTGCCAGCAGTTTACGAGGCCCAATTTCCTACGAGCAGTACTTC
clone_size: many; j_call: TRBJ2-1; v_call: TRBV25-1; d_call: NA; cdr3_aa: CASSEVGSGNEQFF; cdr3_nt: TGTGCCAGCAGTGAAGTGGGGTCTGGGAATGAGCAGTTCTTC
clone_size: many; j_call: TRBJ2-4; v_call: TRBV2; d_call: NA; cdr3_aa: CASRKPRGLDGKNIQYF; cdr3_nt: TGTGCCAGCAGAAAACCTAGGGGATTGGACGGCAAAAACATTCAGTACTTC